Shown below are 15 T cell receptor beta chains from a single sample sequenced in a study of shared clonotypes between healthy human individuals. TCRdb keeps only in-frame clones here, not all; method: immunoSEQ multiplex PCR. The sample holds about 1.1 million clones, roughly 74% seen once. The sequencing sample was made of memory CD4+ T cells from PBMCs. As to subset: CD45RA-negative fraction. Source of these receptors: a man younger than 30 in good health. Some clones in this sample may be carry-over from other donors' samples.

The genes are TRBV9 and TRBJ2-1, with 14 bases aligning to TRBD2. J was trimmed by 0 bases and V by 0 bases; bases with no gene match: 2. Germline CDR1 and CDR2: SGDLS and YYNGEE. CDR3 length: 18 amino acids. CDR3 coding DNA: TGTGCCAGCAGCGTAGGGACTAGCGGGAGGAGCTCCTACAATGAGCAGTTCTTC. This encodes CASSVGTSGRSSYNEQFF.

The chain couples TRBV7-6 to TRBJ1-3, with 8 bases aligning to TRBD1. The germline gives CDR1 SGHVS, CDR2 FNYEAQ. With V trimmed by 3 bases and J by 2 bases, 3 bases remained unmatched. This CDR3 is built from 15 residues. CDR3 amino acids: CASSFIQGAGNTIYF. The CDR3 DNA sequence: TGTGCCAGCAGCTTTATACAGGGGGCTGGAAACACCATATATTTT.

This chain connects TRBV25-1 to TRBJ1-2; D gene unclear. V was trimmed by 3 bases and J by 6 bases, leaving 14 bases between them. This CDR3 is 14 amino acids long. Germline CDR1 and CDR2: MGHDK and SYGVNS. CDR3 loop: CASSDYGVTHGYTF. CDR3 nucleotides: TGTGCCAGCAGTGACTATGGGGTAACCCATGGCTACACCTTC.

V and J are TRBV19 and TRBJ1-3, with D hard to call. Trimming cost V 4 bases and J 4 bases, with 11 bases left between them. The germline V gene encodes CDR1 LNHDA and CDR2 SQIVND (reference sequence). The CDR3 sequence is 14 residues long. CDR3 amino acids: CASSTRERGNTIYF. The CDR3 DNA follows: TGTGCCAGTAGTACCCGAGAAAGGGGAAACACCATATATTTT.

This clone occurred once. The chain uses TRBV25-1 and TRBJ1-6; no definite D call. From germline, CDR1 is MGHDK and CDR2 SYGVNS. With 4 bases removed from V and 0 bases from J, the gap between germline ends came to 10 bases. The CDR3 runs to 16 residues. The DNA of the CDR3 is TGTGCCAGCAGTGGCTGGGCGAGCTCCTATAATTCACCCCTCCACTTT. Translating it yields CASSGWASSYNSPLHF.

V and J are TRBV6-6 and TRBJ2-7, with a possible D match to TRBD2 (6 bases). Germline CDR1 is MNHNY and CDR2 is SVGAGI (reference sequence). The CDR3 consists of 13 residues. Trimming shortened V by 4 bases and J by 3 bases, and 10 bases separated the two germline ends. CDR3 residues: CASSLGLNYEQYF. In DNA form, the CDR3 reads TGTGCCAGCAGTTTGGGACTCAACTACGAGCAGTACTTC.

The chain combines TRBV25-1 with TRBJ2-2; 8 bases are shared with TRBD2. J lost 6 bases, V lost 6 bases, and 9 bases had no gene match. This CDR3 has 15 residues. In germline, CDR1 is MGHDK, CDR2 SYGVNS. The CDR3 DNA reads TGTGCCAGCAGGCCTGGGCGGGAGGTTTCCGGGGAGCTGTTTTTT. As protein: CASRPGREVSGELFF.

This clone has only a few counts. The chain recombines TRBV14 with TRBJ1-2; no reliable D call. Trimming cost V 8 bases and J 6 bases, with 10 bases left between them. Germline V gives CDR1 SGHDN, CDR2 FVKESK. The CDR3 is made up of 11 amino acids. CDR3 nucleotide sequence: TGTGCCAGCGGGTTTAATGATGGCTACACCTTC. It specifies CASGFNDGYTF. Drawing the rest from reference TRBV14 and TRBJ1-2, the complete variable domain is EAGVTQFPSHSVIEKGQTVTLRCDPISGHDNLYWYRRVMGKEIKFLLHFVKESKQDESGMPNNRFLAERTGGTYSTLKVQPAELEDSGVYFCASGFNDGYTFGSGTRLTVV.

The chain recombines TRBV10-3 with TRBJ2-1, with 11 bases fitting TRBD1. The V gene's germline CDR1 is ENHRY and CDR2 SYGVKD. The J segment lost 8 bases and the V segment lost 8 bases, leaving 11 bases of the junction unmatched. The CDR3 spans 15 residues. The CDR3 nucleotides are TGTGCCATCGGGGGAGGACAGGGGGCTTTGGATGAGCAGTTCTTC. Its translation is CAIGGGQGALDEQFF.

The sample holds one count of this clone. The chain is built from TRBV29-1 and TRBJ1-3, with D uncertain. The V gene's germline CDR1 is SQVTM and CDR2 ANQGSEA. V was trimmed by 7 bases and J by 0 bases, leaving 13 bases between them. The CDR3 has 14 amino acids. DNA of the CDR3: TGCAGCGCCGTCTCGGGTAACTCTGGAAACACCATATATTTT. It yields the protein CSAVSGNSGNTIYF.

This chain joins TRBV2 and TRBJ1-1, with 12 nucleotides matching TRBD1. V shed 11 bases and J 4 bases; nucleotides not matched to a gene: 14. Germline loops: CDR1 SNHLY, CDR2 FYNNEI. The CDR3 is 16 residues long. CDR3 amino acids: CAAPSRDRGRFTEAFF. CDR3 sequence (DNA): TGTGCCGCTCCCTCCCGGGACAGGGGGCGCTTCACTGAAGCTTTCTTT.

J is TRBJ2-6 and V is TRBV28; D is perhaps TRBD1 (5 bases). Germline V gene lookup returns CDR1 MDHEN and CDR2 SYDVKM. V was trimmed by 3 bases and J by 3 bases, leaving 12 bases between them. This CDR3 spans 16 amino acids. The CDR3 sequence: CASSFLGDGGANVLTF. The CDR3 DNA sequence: TGTGCCAGCAGTTTCCTAGGGGATGGTGGGGCCAACGTCCTGACTTTC.

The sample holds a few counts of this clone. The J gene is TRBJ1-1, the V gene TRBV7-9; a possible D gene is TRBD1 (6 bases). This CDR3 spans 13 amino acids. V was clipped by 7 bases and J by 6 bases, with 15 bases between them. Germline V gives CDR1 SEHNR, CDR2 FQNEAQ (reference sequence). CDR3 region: CASTIERGAEAFF. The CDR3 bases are TGTGCCAGCACAATAGAAAGGGGGGCTGAAGCTTTCTTT.

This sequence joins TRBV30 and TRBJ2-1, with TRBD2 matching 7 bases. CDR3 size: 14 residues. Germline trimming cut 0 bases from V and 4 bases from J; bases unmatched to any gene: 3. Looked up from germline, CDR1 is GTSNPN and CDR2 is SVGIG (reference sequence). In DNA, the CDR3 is TGTGCCTGGAGTGTACTGGGACTATACAATGAGCAGTTCTTC. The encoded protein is CAWSVLGLYNEQFF.

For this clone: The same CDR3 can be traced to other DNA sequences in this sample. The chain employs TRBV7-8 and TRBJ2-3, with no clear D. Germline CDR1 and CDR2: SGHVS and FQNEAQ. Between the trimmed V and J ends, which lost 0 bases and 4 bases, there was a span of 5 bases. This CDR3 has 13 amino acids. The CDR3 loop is CASSLAGADTQYF. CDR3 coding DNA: TGTGCCAGCAGCTTAGCGGGTGCAGATACGCAGTATTTT. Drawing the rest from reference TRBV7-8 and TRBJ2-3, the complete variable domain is GAGVSQSPRYKVAKRGQDVALRCDPISGHVSLFWYQQALGQGPEFLTYFQNEAQLDKSGLPSDRFFAERPEGSVSTLKIQRTQQEDSAVYLCASSLAGADTQYFGPGTRLTVL.